A selection of T cell receptor beta chains follows, all from one sample in a study of response to subunit inactivated influenza vaccine. Via MiXCR, TCRdb re-called the RT-PCR reads, giving one row per CDR3 protein. The table has some 150,000 distinct CDR3 sequences, approximately 12% seen once; the top ten hold 29%. This sample was also put to use in a study of T cells expressing NK-cell markers.

The sequenced sample was CD8+ T cells sorted from PBMCs, obtained 11 to 12 days after vaccination. Receptor source: a man in his fifties who received an inactivated influenza vaccine. Each CDR3 is given with its conserved first and last residue. A D gene is named only where the DNA matches it firmly. The size of a clone is reported for some rows only, either as once, few or many, or as a class for expanded clones.

V: TRBV21-1
D: .
size: .
J: TRBJ2-5
CDR3: CASSKAERGGQETQYF
DNA: TGTGCCAGCAGCAAAGCGGAGCGGGGGGGCCAAGAGACCCAGTACTTC

V: TRBV20-1
D: .
size: few
J: TRBJ1-2
CDR3: CSARDYGYTF
DNA: TGCAGTGCTCGGGACTATGGCTACACCTTC

V: TRBV27
D: TRBD1
size: few
J: TRBJ1-1
CDR3: CASSLYRGGTEAFF
DNA: TGTGCCAGCAGTCTATACAGGGGTGGCACTGAAGCTTTCTTT

V: TRBV20-1
D: TRBD1
size: .
J: TRBJ1-1
CDR3: CSAQDRGESGDTEAFF
DNA: TGCAGTGCTCAGGACAGGGGGGAGTCTGGGGACACTGAAGCTTTCTTT

V: TRBV27
D: .
size: few
J: TRBJ2-3
CDR3: CASSLGTKGDTQYF
DNA: TGTGCCAGCAGTTTGGGGACCAAGGGTGATACGCAGTATTTT

V: TRBV11-2
D: TRBD1
size: few
J: TRBJ2-5
CDR3: CASSPRRAGGFKETQYF
DNA: TGTGCCAGCAGCCCTAGAAGGGCAGGGGGCTTTAAAGAGACCCAGTACTTC

V: TRBV29-1
D: .
size: many
J: TRBJ2-7
CDR3: CSVEDRGAGSNKQYF
DNA: TGCAGCGTTGAAGATAGGGGGGCGGGGTCCAACAAGCAGTACTTC

V: TRBV6-2/TRBV6-3
D: TRBD1
size: many
J: TRBJ2-2
CDR3: CASGQGGSTGELFF
DNA: TGTGCCAGCGGACAGGGGGGAAGCACCGGGGAGCTGTTTTTT

V: TRBV7-3
D: TRBD2
size: few
J: TRBJ2-2
CDR3: CASSLYGLAASRSENTGELFF
DNA: TGTGCCAGCAGCTTATACGGGCTAGCGGCATCTCGATCCGAGAACACCGGGGAGCTGTTTTTT

V: TRBV5-1
D: .
size: .
J: TRBJ1-4
CDR3: CASSLGIRDPNEKLFF
DNA: TGCGCCAGCAGCTTGGGAATCAGGGATCCTAATGAAAAACTGTTTTTT

V: TRBV28
D: .
size: few
J: TRBJ2-3
CDR3: CASSHQTDTQYF
DNA: TGTGCCAGCAGCCATCAGACAGATACGCAGTATTTT

V: TRBV14
D: .
size: .
J: TRBJ2-6
CDR3: CASSQDGIKAGRSSGANVLTF
DNA: TGTGCCAGCAGCCAAGATGGAATTAAGGCGGGACGGAGCTCTGGGGCCAACGTCCTGACTTTC

V: TRBV7-2
D: .
size: .
J: TRBJ2-7
CDR3: CASSLGGGLYEQYF
DNA: TGTGCCAGCAGCTTAGGGGGTGGACTCTACGAGCAGTACTTC

V: TRBV6-2/TRBV6-3
D: .
size: .
J: TRBJ2-7
CDR3: CASSYWGFSYEQYF
DNA: TGTGCCAGCAGTTACTGGGGCTTCTCCTACGAGCAGTACTTC

V: TRBV14
D: .
size: few
J: TRBJ1-6
CDR3: CASSQWTGQPLHF
DNA: TGTGCCAGCAGCCAATGGACCGGCCAACCCCTCCACTTT

V: TRBV28
D: TRBD1
size: few
J: TRBJ1-1
CDR3: CASPGRAGGGTEAFF
DNA: TGTGCCAGCCCAGGACGGGCAGGGGGCGGAACTGAAGCTTTCTTT

V: TRBV7-9
D: .
size: .
J: TRBJ2-4
CDR3: CASSFGENIQYF
DNA: TGTGCCAGCAGCTTTGGGGAAAACATTCAGTACTTC

V: TRBV20-1
D: TRBD2
size: .
J: TRBJ2-1
CDR3: CSARGLGNEQFF
DNA: TGCAGTGCTAGGGGACTAGGCAATGAGCAGTTCTTC

V: TRBV11-2
D: .
size: many
J: TRBJ2-3
CDR3: CASSPPVGGSSTDTQYF
DNA: TGTGCCAGCAGCCCCCCTGTGGGGGGCTCTAGCACAGATACGCAGTATTTT

V: TRBV6-1
D: .
size: .
J: TRBJ2-3
CDR3: CASSIGGKPDTQYF
DNA: TGTGCCAGCAGTATAGGGGGGAAACCAGATACGCAGTATTTT

V: TRBV6-1
D: TRBD1
size: .
J: TRBJ1-4
CDR3: CASSTRDSPNEKLFF
DNA: TGTGCCAGCAGTACCCGGGACAGCCCTAATGAAAAACTGTTTTTT

V: TRBV5-1
D: .
size: .
J: TRBJ2-7
CDR3: CASSLTLTYEQYF
DNA: TGCGCCAGCAGCTTGACACTTACCTACGAGCAGTACTTC

V: TRBV6-2/TRBV6-3
D: .
size: few
J: TRBJ2-2
CDR3: CASSGIGTGELFF
DNA: TGTGCCAGCAGCGGGATTGGCACCGGGGAGCTGTTTTTT

V: TRBV5-1
D: .
size: few
J: TRBJ1-5
CDR3: CASSIRGGQPQHF
DNA: TGCGCCAGCAGCATCAGGGGAGGTCAGCCCCAGCATTTT

V: TRBV28
D: .
size: many
J: TRBJ2-4
CDR3: CASRELGKNIQYF
DNA: TGTGCCAGCAGGGAACTCGGAAAAAACATTCAGTACTTC

V: TRBV12-3/TRBV12-4
D: TRBD2
size: .
J: TRBJ2-3
CDR3: CASSLGRGVTDTQYF
DNA: TGTGCCAGCAGTTTGGGGCGGGGGGTAACAGATACGCAGTATTTT

V: TRBV2
D: .
size: .
J: TRBJ2-5
CDR3: CASSTVETQYF
DNA: TGTGCCAGCAGTACGGTAGAGACCCAGTACTTC

V: TRBV2
D: .
size: few
J: TRBJ2-7
CDR3: CASILGDEQYF
DNA: TGTGCCAGCATCCTGGGGGACGAGCAGTACTTC

V: TRBV12-3/TRBV12-4
D: .
size: few
J: TRBJ2-3
CDR3: CASSSGIYTQYF
DNA: TGTGCCAGCAGTTCCGGGATTTATACGCAGTATTTT